This TCR beta chain appears in the sequencing data of a study of control samples from healthy donors and cancer patients. This CDR3 has 17 amino acids. The V end lost 4 bases, the J end lost 2 bases, and 20 bases lay between the germline ends. Germline V gene lookup returns CDR1 SGHRS and CDR2 YFSETQ. Sequencing used immunoSEQ multiplex PCR; TCRdb keeps in-frame clones, though not all of them. This sample has some 99,000 clones, with less than 95% found just once. V and J are TRBV5-1 and TRBJ2-3; TRBD1 or TRBD2 may be the D gene (5 bases each). Sequencing was done on a sample of blood. The source of this sequence is a human donor in good health. The donor label of this sample is uncertain. The CDR3 DNA sequence: TGCGCCAGCAGCCAGGGTAGCCGAGGGGAGATCACAGATACGCAGTATTTT. Protein sequence: CASSQGSRGEITDTQYF.